Listed below are T cell receptor beta chains from one sample, sequenced in a study of PD-1 blockade in classical Hodgkin lymphoma. The data were produced by immunoSEQ multiplex PCR, yet TCRdb's version contains in-frame clones alone and is incomplete. The data contain some 46,000 clones, 80% of them singletons. This specimen was peripheral blood mononuclear cells (PBMCs), taken before the second cycle of nivolumab. The source of these receptors is a human donor with classical Hodgkin lymphoma. Both conserved end residues are part of each CDR3. The D gene is left open where the match is weak. Expanded clones are given a class, and other clones once, few, many or no size at all.

clone_size	d_call	v_call	j_call	cdr3_aa	cdr3_nt
few	NA	TRBV18	TRBJ2-7	CASSPQGGPGEQYF	TGTGCCAGCTCACCACAAGGAGGGCCGGGGGAGCAGTACTTC
NA	TRBD2	TRBV4-1	TRBJ2-3	CASSPSGGAGGPGDTQYF	TGCGCCAGCAGCCCCTCCGGAGGAGCGGGAGGGCCGGGAGATACGCAGTATTTT
NA	TRBD2	TRBV6-6	TRBJ2-5	CASSQTLAGGLETQYF	TGTGCCAGCAGTCAAACCCTAGCGGGGGGGCTGGAGACCCAGTACTTC
NA	NA	TRBV9	TRBJ1-4	CASSERPTNEKLFF	TGTGCCAGCAGCGAGAGGCCCACTAATGAAAAACTGTTTTTT
NA	TRBD1	TRBV5-6	TRBJ2-7	CATSWGQRSGEQYF	TGTGCCACATCCTGGGGACAGAGGTCTGGCGAGCAGTACTTC
once	TRBD1	TRBV7-2	TRBJ1-1	CASSQRSRDSEAFF	TGTGCCAGCAGCCAGCGGAGCCGGGACAGTGAAGCTTTCTTT
NA	NA	TRBV6-1	TRBJ1-5	CASSALNQPQHF	TGTGCCAGCAGTGCCTTAAATCAGCCCCAGCATTTT
once	NA	TRBV4-3	TRBJ2-7	CASSQDTPSRPTRQYF	TGCGCCAGCAGCCAAGATACGCCTAGCCGTCCTACGAGGCAGTACTTC
NA	TRBD2	TRBV6-1	TRBJ2-7	CASSESYGTTYEQYF	TGTGCCAGCAGTGAGTCTTACGGGACTACCTACGAGCAGTACTTC
NA	NA	TRBV11-2	TRBJ2-1	CASSLAPGAAYNEQFF	TGTGCCAGCAGCTTAGCCCCGGGGGCAGCCTACAATGAGCAGTTCTTC
few	NA	TRBV18	TRBJ2-7	CASSPGASYYEQYF	TGTGCCAGCTCACCAGGGGCTTCTTACTACGAGCAGTACTTC
NA	TRBD2	TRBV9	TRBJ2-1	CASSGSGSRVGEQFF	TGTGCCAGCAGTGGAAGCGGGAGTAGGGTCGGTGAGCAGTTCTTC
NA	NA	TRBV27	TRBJ1-2	CASSLLGGDYGYTF	TGTGCCAGCAGTTTACTAGGGGGGGACTATGGCTACACCTTC
NA	NA	TRBV19	TRBJ2-7	CASSMNIQGLAYEQYF	TGTGCCAGTAGTATGAATATTCAGGGATTAGCCTACGAGCAGTACTTC
NA	NA	TRBV5-1	TRBJ2-7	CASSLGPPEQYF	TGCGCCAGCAGCTTGGGTCCCCCCGAGCAGTACTTC
NA	TRBD2	TRBV30	TRBJ2-3	CACRTRTSLGQYF	TGTGCCTGCAGGACTAGGACCTCTCTGGGGCAGTATTTT
NA	TRBD1	TRBV9	TRBJ2-1	CASSVCDRGRLKGYNEQFF	TGTGCCAGCAGCGTGTGTGACAGGGGGCGACTGAAGGGCTACAATGAGCAGTTCTTC
NA	NA	TRBV6-1	TRBJ2-7	CASSEVSPGYEQYF	TGTGCCAGCAGTGAAGTCTCTCCGGGTTACGAGCAGTACTTC
NA	NA	TRBV7-9	TRBJ1-1	CASSFGEATEAFF	TGTGCCAGCAGTTTCGGGGAGGCGACTGAAGCTTTCTTT
NA	TRBD2	TRBV6-5	TRBJ2-3	CASNPLAGGSNTQYF	TGTGCCAGCAACCCACTAGCGGGAGGAAGTAATACGCAGTATTTT
NA	NA	TRBV6-5	TRBJ1-1	CASSYGRNTEAFF	TGTGCCAGCAGTTACGGGAGGAACACTGAAGCTTTCTTT
NA	NA	TRBV18	TRBJ2-2	CASSTMQGLAGELFF	TGTGCCAGCTCAACGATGCAGGGGCTGGCCGGGGAGCTGTTTTTT
NA	NA	TRBV6-6	TRBJ1-5	CASTYSTSNQPQHF	TGTGCCAGCACCTACTCGACCAGCAATCAGCCCCAGCATTTT
NA	NA	TRBV30	TRBJ1-2	CAWSVHSPYGYTF	TGTGCCTGGAGTGTACATTCCCCCTATGGCTACACCTTC
once	TRBD2	TRBV4-3	TRBJ2-3	CASSQAGAGHTDTQYF	TGCGCCAGCAGCCAAGCTGGAGCGGGGCACACAGATACGCAGTATTTT
few	NA	TRBV5-6	TRBJ2-5	CASSLTRDGQETQYF	TGTGCCAGCAGCTTGACTCGGGACGGCCAAGAGACCCAGTACTTC
many	NA	TRBV5-5	TRBJ2-3	CASNVGWADTQYF	TGTGCCAGCAATGTAGGTTGGGCAGATACGCAGTATTTT
NA	TRBD2	TRBV7-3	TRBJ2-7	CASSSTGTSGTYEQYF	TGTGCCAGCAGTAGCACCGGGACTAGCGGGACCTACGAGCAGTACTTC
NA	TRBD1	TRBV10-3	TRBJ1-5	CAISEGQGNQPQHF	TGTGCCATCAGTGAGGGACAGGGCAATCAGCCCCAGCATTTT
NA	TRBD1	TRBV28	TRBJ2-7	CASSFSWNRGHEQYF	TGTGCCAGCAGTTTCTCTTGGAACAGGGGCCACGAGCAGTACTTC